The rows below give T cell receptor beta chains drawn from one sample of a study of T-cell reconstitution after alpha-beta-depleted transplantation in children. TCRdb reanalysed the PCR reads using MiXCR and keeps one entry per CDR3 protein. The sample lists about 980,000 distinct CDR3 sequences, 25% to 30% occurring once. The sample consisted of PBMCs, mostly from graft donor cells, taken 360 days after TCRalphabeta/CD19-depleted stem cell transplant. The receptors stem from a boy under three years old who had a stem cell transplant for SCID, so the T cells may come from the graft donor. CDR3s include the opening cysteine and the closing phenylalanine or tryptophan. The order of the fields is D gene, V gene, CDR3 protein. The D gene is left open where the match is weak.

TRBD1 TRBV14 CASSEQGTGPGGYTF
. TRBV5-4 CASSRDRYNSPLHF
TRBD2 TRBV19 CASFNRGSPKTYTGELFF
. TRBV28 CASSFRQKASYEQYF
. TRBV9 CASSVAVGPNTEAFF
. TRBV15 CATSRDLGGELFF
TRBD1 TRBV7-6 CASSHGQDTTGELFF
. TRBV4-1 CASSQVAGANSPLHF
. TRBV5-1 CASSLGMGGDTQYF
TRBD1 TRBV6-1 CASSLDRGGGQVNYGYTF
TRBD1 TRBV6-1 CASRWDRVAEAFF
TRBD2 TRBV29-1 CSVEWLAGTITDTQYF
. TRBV3-1 CASSAGTWTYEQYF
. TRBV2 CASSAEDPTISEQYF
TRBD2 TRBV12-3/TRBV12-4 CASSFLRGVGETQYF
. TRBV6-5 CASSSMNTGELFF
TRBD1 TRBV4-1 CASTADRKDEQYF
TRBD1 TRBV3-1 CASSTRTGYYEQYF
. TRBV6-5 CASSYGGVNTEAFF
. TRBV24-1 CATSDFEGGGQETQYF
. TRBV6-2/TRBV6-3 CASSYSLSGGANEQFF
. TRBV5-1 CASSFAGSYNEQFF
. TRBV29-1 CSILGPRNTIYF
TRBD2 TRBV4-1 CASSQVSGGTADTQYF
. TRBV6-1 CASSALGLSYEQYF
TRBD1 TRBV6-2/TRBV6-3 CASRKAGTGRFYEQYF
. TRBV10-3 CAISGLHNEQFF
. TRBV5-1 CASSSKGPSATQYF
. TRBV25-1 CASSDEGGAGEKGYTF
. TRBV4-2 CASSQHSSNEQFF
. TRBV9 CASSPRAGLDYNEQFF
TRBD1 TRBV11-2 CASSLVGPGGSSGANVLTF
. TRBV29-1 CSVVVAGTFTDTQYF
TRBD2 TRBV20-1 CSARSPSGGPILQFF
. TRBV28 CASSHMPLTYEQYF
. TRBV11-2 CASSLKGARGGFSYEQYF
. TRBV28 CASSDQGSYLSGANVLTF
. TRBV5-1 CASRIQYSYEQYF
. TRBV15 CATSRNKQETQYF
. TRBV10-3 CAISRQGGSGANVLTF
. TRBV20-1 CSAGNRAGKNIQYF
. TRBV3-1 CASSPRQTHTGELFF
. TRBV28 CASTSADQVRVYEQYF
TRBD1 TRBV15 CATSRDLAGTETRYEQYF
. TRBV27 CASSSLDSPNEQFF
. TRBV20-1 CSATGRTLAKNIQYF
. TRBV4-1 CASSQLPRRAGRTEAFF
TRBD1 TRBV28 CASSPGGQGPDTQYF